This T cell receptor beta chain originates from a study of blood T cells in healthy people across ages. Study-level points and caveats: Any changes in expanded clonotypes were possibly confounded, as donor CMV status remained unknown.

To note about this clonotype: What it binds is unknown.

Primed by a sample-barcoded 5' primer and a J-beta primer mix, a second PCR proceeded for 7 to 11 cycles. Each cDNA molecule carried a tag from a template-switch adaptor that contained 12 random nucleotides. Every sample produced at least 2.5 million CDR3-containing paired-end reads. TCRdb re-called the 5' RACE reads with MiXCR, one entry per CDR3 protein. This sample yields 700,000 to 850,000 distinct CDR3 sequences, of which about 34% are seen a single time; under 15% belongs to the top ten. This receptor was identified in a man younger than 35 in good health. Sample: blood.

The DNA of the CDR3 is TGCGCCAGCAGCTTTCGGGACGTGGCCAATGAGCAGTTCTTC. Protein product: CASSFRDVANEQFF. The V call is TRBV5-1, the J call TRBJ2-1; TRBD1 or TRBD2 may be the D gene (5 bases each). The CDR3 length is 14 residues. The germline CDR1 and CDR2 sequences are SGHRS and YFSETQ. V shed 2 bases and J shed 6 bases, with 12 bases lying between them.